This T cell receptor beta chain comes out of a study of T-cell reconstitution after alpha-beta-depleted transplantation in children. Molecular barcoding with unique molecular identifiers was used for the TCRbeta library. TCRdb called the PCR reads again in MiXCR, with one record for every CDR3 protein. The table has more than 250,000 distinct CDR3 sequences, 9.9% seen once. The CDR3 is 14 amino acids. Losses at the gene ends were 10 bases for V and 0 bases for J; bases not matched to a gene: 4. The V gene is TRBV12-3 or TRBV12-4, the J gene TRBJ1-3; 9 nucleotides agree with TRBD1. This TCR derives from a human donor who donated a stem cell graft to a child with SCID. The starting material was PBMCs from the stem cell graft donor, obtained from the stem cell graft. CDR3 amino acids: CATKQGASGNTIYF. DNA for the CDR3: TGTGCCACTAAACAGGGGGCCTCTGGAAACACCATATATTTT.